These 17 T cell receptor beta chains were all obtained from the same sample, sequenced in a study of shared clonotypes between healthy human individuals. TCRdb's table, derived via immunoSEQ multiplex PCR, lists solely in-frame clones and lacks some. The sample shows about 1 million clones, about 74% of them seen only once. The sample taken for sequencing was memory CD4+ T cells sorted from blood. Subset denoted: CD45RA-negative fraction. The source is a man younger than 35 in good health.

The rearrangement uses TRBV6-4 and TRBJ2-7; TRBD1 might be the D (5 bases). V shed 3 bases and J shed 0 bases, with 15 bases lying between them. The CDR3 runs 16 residues. In germline, CDR1 is MRHNA, CDR2 SNTAGT. CDR3 sequence (DNA): TGTGCCAGCAGTGAACTCACGACAGTCTTCTCCTACGAGCAGTACTTC. This encodes CASSELTTVFSYEQYF.

The chain uses TRBV19 and TRBJ1-5, with D possibly TRBD1 on 5 matching bases. The V end lost 9 bases, the J end lost 4 bases, and 13 bases lay between the germline ends. This CDR3 is built from 13 residues. Germline V gene sequence: CDR1 LNHDA, CDR2 SQIVND (reference sequence). CDR3 amino acids: CASGPPGNQPQHF. Here the CDR3 DNA reads TGTGCCAGCGGACCCCCAGGGAATCAGCCCCAGCATTTT.

The chain recombines TRBV4-3 with TRBJ2-7, with no clear D. V lost 0 bases, J lost 3 bases, and 12 bases lay in between. This CDR3 contains 15 residues. CDR1 and CDR2 from the germline V gene are LGHNA and YSLEER. The CDR3 loop is CASSQDRSVGYEQYF. In DNA, the CDR3 is TGCGCCAGCAGCCAAGATCGGTCAGTGGGCTACGAGCAGTACTTC.

This clone has a handful of counts. This sequence joins TRBV9 and TRBJ2-3; 9 nucleotides agree with TRBD1. There are 16 residues in the CDR3. CDR1 is SGDLS and CDR2 is YYNGEE in the germline V gene. The trim removed 4 bases at V and 3 bases at J, leaving 9 bases unmatched. As DNA, the CDR3 is TGTGCCAGCAGCCTACAGGGGGCGCTGATGACAGATACGCAGTATTTT. Its translation is CASSLQGALMTDTQYF.

The V call is TRBV11-3, the J call TRBJ1-5; TRBD1 agrees at 9 bases. Germline CDR1 and CDR2: SGHNT and YENEEA. The trim removed 3 bases at V and 0 bases at J, leaving 15 bases unmatched. The CDR3 has 20 amino acids. The CDR3 DNA reads as TGTGCCAGCAGCTTTGGAGGGACAGGGCGGTTTAAGCGTAGCAATCAGCCCCAGCATTTT. Its translation is CASSFGGTGRFKRSNQPQHF.

This rearrangement joins TRBV21-1 to TRBJ2-3; the listed D gene, TRBD1, was not tested against the DNA. TRBV21-1 is shown as a pseudogene. The CDR3 has 15 residues. For the CDR3, the DNA is TGTGCCAGCAGCCCAGGGGTTGGTGTCAAGGATACGCAGTATTTT. Translating gives CASSPGVGVKDTQYF.

This chain uses TRBV5-6 with TRBJ2-5; TRBD1 is a possible D gene (5 bases). Germline CDR1 SGHDT, CDR2 YYEEEE. Trimming removed 0 bases from V and 11 bases from J, with 11 bases in between. The CDR3 consists of 12 residues. The CDR3: CASSLASGPQYF. CDR3 nucleotide sequence: TGTGCCAGCAGCTTGGCCTCAGGGCCACAGTACTTC.

The chain is built from TRBV30 and TRBJ2-5; 9 bases align to TRBD2. V lost 0 bases, J lost 5 bases, and 10 bases stayed unmatched. The CDR3 has 16 amino acids. The germline V gene has CDR1 GTSNPN and CDR2 SVGIG (reference sequence). The CDR3, as DNA: TGTGCCTGGAGTGTAGGAGGTTTCGGACTAGCGGAGACCCAGTACTTC. Translating gives CAWSVGGFGLAETQYF.

Points on this clone: At the DNA level, this CDR3 is encoded by other sequences in the same sample as well. The chain combines TRBV5-1 with TRBJ1-2; no reliable D call. CDR1 and CDR2 (germline): SGHRS, YFSETQ. The CDR3 sequence is 13 residues long. Trimming took off 2 bases at V and 0 bases at J, with 5 bases between the two ends. DNA for the CDR3: TGCGCCAGCAGCTTCGATCCTAACTATGGCTACACCTTC. This gives the protein CASSFDPNYGYTF.

The chain joins TRBV5-8 to TRBJ1-5; no definite D call. Germline lookup yields CDR1 SGHTS and CDR2 YDEGEE. With 4 bases removed from V and 3 bases from J, the gap between germline ends came to 11 bases. The CDR3 is made up of 14 amino acids. CDR3 nucleotide sequence: TGTGCCAGCAGCAGCGGGGTAACCAATCAGCCCCAGCATTTT. Its translation is CASSSGVTNQPQHF.

The V and J genes are TRBV9 and TRBJ2-7; 7 bases agree with TRBD1. The trim removed 2 bases at V and 2 bases at J, leaving 4 bases unmatched. There are 14 residues in the CDR3. CDR1 and CDR2 from the germline V gene are SGDLS and YYNGEE. This chain's CDR3 is CASSVSDRAYEQYF. The CDR3 DNA sequence: TGTGCCAGCAGCGTTTCAGACAGGGCCTACGAGCAGTACTTC.

The CDR3 loop reads CASRSGIAGGRTGELFF. CDR3 bases: TGTGCCAGCAGGTCGGGGATAGCGGGAGGCCGGACCGGGGAGCTGTTTTTT. The chain employs TRBV2 and TRBJ2-2; TRBD2 matches at 10 bases. The CDR3 has 17 residues. Germline V gives CDR1 SNHLY, CDR2 FYNNEI. V lost 6 bases, J lost 5 bases, and 12 bases stayed unmatched.

For the CDR3, the DNA is TGTGCCAGCAGTGCACCGGGACAGGGTGGCGGCTACACCTTC. Its translation: CASSAPGQGGGYTF. The V and J genes are TRBV25-1 and TRBJ1-2, with TRBD1 identical over 9 bases. There are 14 residues in the CDR3. Germline trimming cut 4 bases from V and 8 bases from J; bases unmatched to any gene: 8. Germline V gene data show CDR1 as MGHDK and CDR2 as SYGVNS.

The CDR3 DNA is TGCGCCAGCAGCCCCCCTGCGGGCGCGCTCTCCTACAATGAGCAGTTCTTC. It is translated as CASSPPAGALSYNEQFF. The chain combines TRBV4-1 with TRBJ2-1; a possible D gene is TRBD2 (5 bases). Germline V gene lookup returns CDR1 MGHRA and CDR2 YSYEKL. Trimming took 4 bases from V and 0 from J, leaving 16 bases between them. The CDR3 spans 17 residues.

This clone has only a few counts. The chain has TRBV11-3 and TRBJ1-5, with D uncertain. Germline loops: CDR1 SGHNT, CDR2 YENEEA. The CDR3 is made up of 12 amino acids. Trimming took off 11 bases at V and 2 bases at J, with 10 bases between the two ends. The CDR3 nucleotides are TGTGCCCGCTGGCCGCGCAATCAGCCCCAGCATTTT. This sequence encodes CARWPRNQPQHF.

J is TRBJ2-7 and V is TRBV7-9; weak D call: TRBD2 (5 bases). The V end was cut by 6 bases, the J end by 2 bases, with 14 bases between. The CDR3 is 14 amino acids. The V gene's germline CDR1 is SEHNR and CDR2 FQNEAQ (reference sequence). Written as DNA, the CDR3 is TGTGCCAGCAGGTCAAGCTTGACTACCTACGAGCAGTACTTC. Residues: CASRSSLTTYEQYF.

The count of this clone is one. The chain joins TRBV5-1 to TRBJ1-1; TRBD1 is a possible D gene (6 bases). Germline CDR1 and CDR2: SGHRS and YFSETQ. V lost 3 bases, J lost 0 bases, and 12 bases lay in between. There are 15 residues in the CDR3. The CDR3 sequence is CASSSVGGLNTEAFF. The DNA of the CDR3 is TGCGCCAGCAGCTCCGTGGGGGGGCTGAACACTGAAGCTTTCTTT.